The source of this TCR beta chain is a study of PD-1 blockade in classical Hodgkin lymphoma. The wider study: Treatment was intravenous nivolumab, 3 mg/kg every 2 weeks, until progression.

Every one of the patients relapsed after autologous stem cell transplantation (brentuximab vedotin exposure was variable). This clone was detected only a few times. Clones were sequenced by immunoSEQ multiplex PCR, and TCRdb holds only the in-frame ones, with some missing. The sample gives roughly 70,000 clones, 70% to 80% of which show up once; approximately 9% is in the top ten. Source: peripheral blood mononuclear cells (PBMCs), taken before the second cycle of nivolumab. This TCR was sampled from a human donor with classical Hodgkin lymphoma.

CDR3 loop: CASSLGQLNTEAFF. CDR3 DNA: TGTGCCAGCAGTTTAGGGCAGCTGAACACTGAAGCTTTCTTT. The chain combines TRBV28 with TRBJ1-1, with unresolved D. Trimming shortened V by 2 bases and J by 0 bases, and 7 bases separated the two germline ends. The V gene's germline CDR1 is MDHEN and CDR2 SYDVKM. The CDR3 is made up of 14 amino acids. Full variable domain (missing parts from reference TRBV28 and TRBJ1-1): DVKVTQSSRYLVKRTGEKVFLECVQDMDHENMFWYRQDPGLGLRLIYFSYDVKMKEKGDIPEGYSVSREKKERFSLILESASTNQTSMYLCASSLGQLNTEAFFGQGTRLTVV.